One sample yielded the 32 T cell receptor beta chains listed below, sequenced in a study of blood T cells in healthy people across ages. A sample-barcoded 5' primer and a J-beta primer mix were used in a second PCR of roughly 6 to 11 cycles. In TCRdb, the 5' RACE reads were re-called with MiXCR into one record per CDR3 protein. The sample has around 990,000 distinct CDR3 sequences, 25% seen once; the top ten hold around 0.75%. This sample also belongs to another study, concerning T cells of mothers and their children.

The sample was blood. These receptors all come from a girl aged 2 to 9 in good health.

The CDR3 nucleotides are TGTGCCAGCAGTGAGTGGGACTCCGAGGGGAATGAGCAGTTCTTC. This encodes CASSEWDSEGNEQFF. The V and J genes are TRBV6-1 and TRBJ2-1; D possibly corresponds to TRBD2 (6 bases). This CDR3 region has 15 residues. V dropped 3 bases and J dropped 7 bases, with 16 bases sitting between them. Germline CDR1 reads MNHNS; CDR2 reads SASEGT.

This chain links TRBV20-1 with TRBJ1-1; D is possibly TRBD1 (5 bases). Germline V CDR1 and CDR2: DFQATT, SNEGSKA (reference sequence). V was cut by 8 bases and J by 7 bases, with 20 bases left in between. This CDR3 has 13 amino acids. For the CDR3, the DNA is TGCAGTTCTCGGGGACGGCGGGGGTTTGAAGCTTTCTTT. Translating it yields CSSRGRRGFEAFF.

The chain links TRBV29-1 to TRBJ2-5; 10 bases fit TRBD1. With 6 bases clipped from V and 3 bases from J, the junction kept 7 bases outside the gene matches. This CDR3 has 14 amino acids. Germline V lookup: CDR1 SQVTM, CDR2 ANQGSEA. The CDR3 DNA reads TGCAGCGTATATGGGACAGGGGTTAAAGAGACCCAGTACTTC. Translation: CSVYGTGVKETQYF.

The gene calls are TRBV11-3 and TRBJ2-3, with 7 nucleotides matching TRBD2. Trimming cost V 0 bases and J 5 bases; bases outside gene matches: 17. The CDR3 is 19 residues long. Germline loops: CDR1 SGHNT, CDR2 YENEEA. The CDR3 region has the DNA TGTGCCAGCAGCTTAGATCTAAGGGATGGCGGGAGAGGAAAAGATACGCAGTATTTT. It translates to CASSLDLRDGGRGKDTQYF. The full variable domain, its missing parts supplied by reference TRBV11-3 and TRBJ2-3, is EAGVVQSPRYKIIEKKQPVAFWCNPISGHNTLYWYLQNLGQGPELLIRYENEEAVDDSQLPKDRFSAERLKGVDSTLKIQPAELGDSAVYLCASSLDLRDGGRGKDTQYFGPGTRLTVL.

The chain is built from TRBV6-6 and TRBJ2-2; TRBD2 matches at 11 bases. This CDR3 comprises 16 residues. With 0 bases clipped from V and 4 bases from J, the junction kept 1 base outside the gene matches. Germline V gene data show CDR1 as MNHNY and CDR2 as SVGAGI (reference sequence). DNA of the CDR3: TGTGCCAGCAGTTACTCGGGACTAGCGGCCACCGGGGAGCTGTTTTTT. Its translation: CASSYSGLAATGELFF.

CDR3 nucleotides: TGCAGCGTTGGCGGGAGCCGATCCTACAATGAGCAGTTCTTC. This sequence encodes CSVGGSRSYNEQFF. The chain employs TRBV29-1 and TRBJ2-1, with 7 nucleotides matching TRBD2. The CDR3 runs 14 residues. Germline V gene lookup returns CDR1 SQVTM and CDR2 ANQGSEA. Trimming took 4 bases from V and 1 from J; bases not matched to a gene: 4.

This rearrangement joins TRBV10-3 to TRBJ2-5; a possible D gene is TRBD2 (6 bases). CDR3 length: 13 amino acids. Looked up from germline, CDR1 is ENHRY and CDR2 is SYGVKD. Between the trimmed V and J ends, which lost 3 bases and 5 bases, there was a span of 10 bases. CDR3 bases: TGTGCCATCAGTGATGGAGGGGTGGAGACCCAGTACTTC. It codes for CAISDGGVETQYF.

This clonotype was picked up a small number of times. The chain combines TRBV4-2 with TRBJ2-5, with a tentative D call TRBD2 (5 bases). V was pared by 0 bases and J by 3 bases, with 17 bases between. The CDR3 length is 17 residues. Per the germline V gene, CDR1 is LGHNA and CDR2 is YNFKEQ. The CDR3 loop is CASSQDLWEIGKETQYF. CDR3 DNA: TGTGCCAGCAGCCAAGATTTGTGGGAGATCGGGAAAGAGACCCAGTACTTC.

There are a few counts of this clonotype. The CDR3 nucleotides are TGTGCCAGCAGCTTCGGGGGGGTGCCTGATACGCAGTATTTT. Its protein is CASSFGGVPDTQYF. V is TRBV12-3 or TRBV12-4 and J is TRBJ2-3; the match to TRBD2 covers 8 bases. CDR3 length: 14 amino acids. Trimming took 6 bases from V and 6 from J; bases not matched to a gene: 8.

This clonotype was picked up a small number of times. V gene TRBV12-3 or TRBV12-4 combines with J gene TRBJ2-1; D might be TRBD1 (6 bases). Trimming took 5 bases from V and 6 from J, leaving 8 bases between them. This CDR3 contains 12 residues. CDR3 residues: CASSTGFNEQFF. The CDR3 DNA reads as TGTGCCAGCAGTACAGGGTTCAATGAGCAGTTCTTC.

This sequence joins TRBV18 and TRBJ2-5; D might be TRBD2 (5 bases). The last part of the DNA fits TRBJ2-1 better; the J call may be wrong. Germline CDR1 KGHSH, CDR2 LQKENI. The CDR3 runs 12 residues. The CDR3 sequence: CASRSKADEQFF. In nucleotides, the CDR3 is TGTGCCAGCCGCTCAAAAGCGGACGAGCAGTTCTTC.

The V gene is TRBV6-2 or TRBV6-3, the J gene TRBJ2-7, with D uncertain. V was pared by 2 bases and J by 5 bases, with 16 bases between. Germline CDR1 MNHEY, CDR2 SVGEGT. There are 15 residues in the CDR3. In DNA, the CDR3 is TGTGCCAGCAGTTACGTGTCTGGGGTATGGGACGAGCAGTACTTC. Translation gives CASSYVSGVWDEQYF.

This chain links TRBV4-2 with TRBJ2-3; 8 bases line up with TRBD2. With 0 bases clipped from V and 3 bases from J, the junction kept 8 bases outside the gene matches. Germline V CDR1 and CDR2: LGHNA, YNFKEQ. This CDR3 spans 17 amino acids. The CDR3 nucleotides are TGTGCCAGCAGCCAAGAGGCCGGGACTAGGGGAACAGATACGCAGTATTTT. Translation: CASSQEAGTRGTDTQYF.

In nucleotides, the CDR3 is TGTGCCAGCAGCTACCCTAGGGAGTATGGGGCCAACGTCCTGACTTTC. It yields the protein CASSYPREYGANVLTF. The chain uses TRBV7-6 and TRBJ2-6; tentative D call: TRBD2 (5 bases). Germline lookup yields CDR1 SGHVS and CDR2 FNYEAQ. The CDR3 consists of 16 residues. Trimming cost V 4 bases and J 3 bases, with 13 bases left between them.

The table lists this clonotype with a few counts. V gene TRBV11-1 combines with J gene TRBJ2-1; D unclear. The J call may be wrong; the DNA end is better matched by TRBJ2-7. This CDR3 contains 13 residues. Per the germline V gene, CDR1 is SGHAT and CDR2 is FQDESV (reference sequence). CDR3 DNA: TGTGCCAGCAGCTCTTCTAGATTCTACGAGCAGTACTTC. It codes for CASSSSRFYEQYF.

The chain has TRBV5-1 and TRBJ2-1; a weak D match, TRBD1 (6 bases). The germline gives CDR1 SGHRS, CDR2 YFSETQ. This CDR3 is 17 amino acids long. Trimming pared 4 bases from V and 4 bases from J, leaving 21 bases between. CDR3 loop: CASSPDLPRTAYNEQFF. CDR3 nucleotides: TGCGCCAGCAGCCCGGACCTCCCGCGGACAGCTTACAATGAGCAGTTCTTC.

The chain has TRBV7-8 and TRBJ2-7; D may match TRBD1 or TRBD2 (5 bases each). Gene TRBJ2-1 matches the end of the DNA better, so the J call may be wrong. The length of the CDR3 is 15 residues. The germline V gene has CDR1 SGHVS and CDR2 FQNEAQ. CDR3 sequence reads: CASSPVGAHDNEQFF. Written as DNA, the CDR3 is TGTGCCAGCAGCCCGGTCGGGGCCCACGACAATGAGCAGTTCTTC.

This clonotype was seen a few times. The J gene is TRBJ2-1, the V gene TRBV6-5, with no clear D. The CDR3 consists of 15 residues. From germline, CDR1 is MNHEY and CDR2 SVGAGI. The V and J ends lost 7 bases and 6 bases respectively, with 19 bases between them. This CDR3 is CASTPDQTGPNEQFF. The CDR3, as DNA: TGTGCCAGCACCCCGGACCAAACGGGTCCCAATGAGCAGTTCTTC.

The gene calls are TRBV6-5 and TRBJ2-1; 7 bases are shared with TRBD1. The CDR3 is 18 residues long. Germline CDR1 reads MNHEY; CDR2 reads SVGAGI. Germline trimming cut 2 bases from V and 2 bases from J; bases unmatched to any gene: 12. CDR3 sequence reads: CASSYLTGQIRTYNEQFF. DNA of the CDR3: TGTGCCAGCAGTTACCTGACAGGGCAGATACGGACCTACAATGAGCAGTTCTTC.

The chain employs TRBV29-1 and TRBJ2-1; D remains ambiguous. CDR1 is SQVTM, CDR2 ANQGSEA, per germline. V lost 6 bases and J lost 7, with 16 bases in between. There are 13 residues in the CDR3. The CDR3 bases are TGCAGCGTGGTGCCTTCGTATTGGAATGAGCAGTTCTTC. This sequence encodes CSVVPSYWNEQFF.

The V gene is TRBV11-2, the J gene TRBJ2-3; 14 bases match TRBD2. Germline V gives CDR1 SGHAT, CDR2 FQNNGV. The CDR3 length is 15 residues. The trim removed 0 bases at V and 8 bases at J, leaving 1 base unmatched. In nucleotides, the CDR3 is TGTGCCAGCAGCTTAGAGGGACTAGCGGGAGTTACGCAGTATTTT. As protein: CASSLEGLAGVTQYF.

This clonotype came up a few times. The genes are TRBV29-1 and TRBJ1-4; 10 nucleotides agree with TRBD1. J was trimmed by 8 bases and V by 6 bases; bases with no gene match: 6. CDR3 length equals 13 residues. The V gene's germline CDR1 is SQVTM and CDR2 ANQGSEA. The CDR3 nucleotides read TGCAGCGTCCGGAGGGACAGGGGAGAAAAACTGTTTTTT. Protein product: CSVRRDRGEKLFF.

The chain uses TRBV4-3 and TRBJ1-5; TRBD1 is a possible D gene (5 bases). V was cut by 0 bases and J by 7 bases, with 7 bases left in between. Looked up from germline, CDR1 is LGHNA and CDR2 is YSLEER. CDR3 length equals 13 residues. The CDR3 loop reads CASSQEGRQPQHF. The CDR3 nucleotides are TGCGCCAGCAGCCAAGAGGGACGACAGCCCCAGCATTTT.

The DNA for the CDR3 is TGCGCCAGCAGCCAGGCTGGGACGTTAAATCAGCCCCAGCATTTT. Its translation is CASSQAGTLNQPQHF. The rearrangement uses TRBV4-1 and TRBJ1-5; D perhaps matches TRBD1 (5 bases). The CDR3 loop spans 15 amino acids. Germline CDR1 MGHRA, CDR2 YSYEKL. Trimming took 3 bases from V and 4 from J, leaving 13 bases between them.

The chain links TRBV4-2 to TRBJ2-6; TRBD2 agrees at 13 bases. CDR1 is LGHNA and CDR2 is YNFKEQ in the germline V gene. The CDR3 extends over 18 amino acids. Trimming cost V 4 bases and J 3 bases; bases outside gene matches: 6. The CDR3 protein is CASSPRTSGGLGANVLTF. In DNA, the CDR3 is TGTGCCAGCAGCCCCCGGACTAGCGGGGGTCTTGGGGCCAACGTCCTGACTTTC.

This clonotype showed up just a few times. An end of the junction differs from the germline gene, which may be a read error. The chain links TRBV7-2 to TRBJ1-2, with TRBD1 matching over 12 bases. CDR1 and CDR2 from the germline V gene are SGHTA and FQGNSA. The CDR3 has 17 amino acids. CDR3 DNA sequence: TGTGCCAACAGCTTAGTTGGGACAGGGGGCGCAGAAGGTGGCTACACCTTC. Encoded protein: CANSLVGTGGAEGGYTF.

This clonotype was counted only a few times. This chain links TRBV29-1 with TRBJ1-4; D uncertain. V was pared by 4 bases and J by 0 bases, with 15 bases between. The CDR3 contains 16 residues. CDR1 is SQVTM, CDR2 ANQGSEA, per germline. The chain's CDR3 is CSVGSEGLSTNEKLFF. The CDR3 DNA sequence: TGCAGCGTTGGGTCGGAAGGGCTTTCAACTAATGAAAAACTGTTTTTT.

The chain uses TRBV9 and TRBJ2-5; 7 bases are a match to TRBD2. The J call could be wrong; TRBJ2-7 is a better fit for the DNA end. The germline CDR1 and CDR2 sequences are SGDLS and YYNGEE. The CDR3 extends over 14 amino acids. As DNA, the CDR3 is TGTGCCAGCAGCGTTCAAAGCGGGGCTCACGAGCAGTACTTC. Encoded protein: CASSVQSGAHEQYF.

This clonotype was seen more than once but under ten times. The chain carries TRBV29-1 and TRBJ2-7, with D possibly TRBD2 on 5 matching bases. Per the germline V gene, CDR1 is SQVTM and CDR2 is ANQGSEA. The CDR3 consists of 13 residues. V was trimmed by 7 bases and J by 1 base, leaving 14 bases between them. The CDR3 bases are TGCAGCGCCCTCTCCGGGGATTCCTACGAGCAGTACTTC. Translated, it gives CSALSGDSYEQYF.

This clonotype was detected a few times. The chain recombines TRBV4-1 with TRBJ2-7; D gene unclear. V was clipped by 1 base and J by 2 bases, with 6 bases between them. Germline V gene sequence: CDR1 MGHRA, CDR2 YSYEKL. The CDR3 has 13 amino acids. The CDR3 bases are TGCGCCAGCAGCCAAGGGATGACCTACGAGCAGTACTTC. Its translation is CASSQGMTYEQYF.

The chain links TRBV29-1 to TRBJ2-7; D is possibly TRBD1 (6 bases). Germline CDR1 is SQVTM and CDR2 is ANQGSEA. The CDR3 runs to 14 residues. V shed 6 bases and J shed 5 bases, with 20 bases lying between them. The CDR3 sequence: CSVSRGTPGNEQYF. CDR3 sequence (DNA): TGCAGCGTATCAAGGGGGACACCGGGGAACGAGCAGTACTTC.

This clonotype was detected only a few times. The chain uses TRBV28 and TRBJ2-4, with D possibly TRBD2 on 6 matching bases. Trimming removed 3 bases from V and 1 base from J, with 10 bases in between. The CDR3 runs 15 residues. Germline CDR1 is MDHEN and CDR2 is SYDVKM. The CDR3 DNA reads TGTGCCAGCAGTTTCGGCGGGAATGCCAAAAACATTCAGTACTTC. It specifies CASSFGGNAKNIQYF. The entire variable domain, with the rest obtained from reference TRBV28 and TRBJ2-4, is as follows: DVKVTQSSRYLVKRTGEKVFLECVQDMDHENMFWYRQDPGLGLRLIYFSYDVKMKEKGDIPEGYSVSREKKERFSLILESASTNQTSMYLCASSFGGNAKNIQYFGAGTRLSVL.